The clone carrying this T cell receptor beta chain was detected only a few times. Its antigen is still unknown. V lost 1 base, J lost 0 bases, and 14 bases lay in between. CDR1 and CDR2 from the germline V gene are SGHTA and FQGNSA. The CDR3 spans 17 residues. This specimen comes from a study of response to subunit inactivated influenza vaccine. Notes on the study in general: Authors suggested each seasonal influenza vaccination recruits few new T cells.

TCRdb re-called the RT-PCR reads with MiXCR, one entry per CDR3 protein. This table holds roughly 790,000 distinct CDR3 sequences, around 21% found once. The source material was PBMCs from blood, sampled 5 to 6 days after vaccination. This chain uses TRBV7-2 with TRBJ2-3, with D tentatively TRBD2 (5 bases). The sequence derives from a man aged 45-65 years who received an inactivated influenza vaccine. The CDR3 loop reads CASSLVWRVASTDTQYF. In nucleotides, the CDR3 is TGTGCCAGCAGCTTAGTATGGCGGGTCGCTAGCACAGATACGCAGTATTTT.